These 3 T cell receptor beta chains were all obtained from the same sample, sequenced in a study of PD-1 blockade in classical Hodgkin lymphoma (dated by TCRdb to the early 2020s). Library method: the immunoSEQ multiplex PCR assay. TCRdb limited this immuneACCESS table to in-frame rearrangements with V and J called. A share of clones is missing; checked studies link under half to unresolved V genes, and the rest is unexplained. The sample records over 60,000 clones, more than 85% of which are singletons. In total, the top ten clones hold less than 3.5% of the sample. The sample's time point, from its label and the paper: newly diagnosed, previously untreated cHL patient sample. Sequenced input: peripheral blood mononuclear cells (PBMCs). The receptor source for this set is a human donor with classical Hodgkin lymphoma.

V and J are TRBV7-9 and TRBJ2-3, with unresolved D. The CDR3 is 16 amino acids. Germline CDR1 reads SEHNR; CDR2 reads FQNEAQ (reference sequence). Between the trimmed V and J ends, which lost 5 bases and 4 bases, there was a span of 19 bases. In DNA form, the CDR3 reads TGTGCCAGCAGCCCCCAGCTGCGGCGCCAGGCAGATACGCAGTATTTT. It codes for CASSPQLRRQADTQYF.

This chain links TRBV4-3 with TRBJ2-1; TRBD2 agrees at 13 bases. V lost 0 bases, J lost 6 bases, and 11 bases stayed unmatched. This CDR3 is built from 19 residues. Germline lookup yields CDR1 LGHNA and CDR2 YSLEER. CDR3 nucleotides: TGCGCCAGCAGCCAAGATTCTACTAGCGGGAGGGGCAACTTCAATGAGCAGTTCTTC. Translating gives CASSQDSTSGRGNFNEQFF.

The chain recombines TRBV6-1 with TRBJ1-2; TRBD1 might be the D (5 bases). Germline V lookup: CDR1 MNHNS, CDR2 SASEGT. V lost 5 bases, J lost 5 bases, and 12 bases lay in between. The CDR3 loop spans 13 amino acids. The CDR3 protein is CASSQATAYGYTF. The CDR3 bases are TGTGCCAGCAGTCAGGCGACAGCTTATGGCTACACCTTC.